The T cell receptor (beta chain) described here comes from a study of OX40 agonist ivuxolimab in advanced cancers. Turning to the study itself: The study treated patients with ivuxolimab, an agonistic anti-OX40 (CD134) antibody. Patients receiving dose escalation had hepatocellular carcinoma, melanoma, renal cell or head and neck cancer.

As to this clone: What it binds is not known.

Exclusion of a patient followed from autoimmune disease history or systemic immunosuppression. The V gene lost 3 bases and the J gene lost 4 bases, with 10 bases spanning the gap. The CDR3 is 14 residues long. Germline loops: CDR1 SGHVS, CDR2 FQNEAQ. Data came from immunoSEQ multiplex PCR; TCRdb stores just in-frame clones and leaves some out. The profile shows about 68,000 clones, more than 65% of them singletons. Whole-study findings and limits: Compared with CD4+, CD8+ T cells on average had more expanded clones.

The TCR originated in an adult with an advanced solid tumor such as melanoma, head and neck, liver or kidney cancer. The chain combines TRBV7-8 with TRBJ1-5, with a possible D match to TRBD1 (5 bases). The input for sequencing was CD4+ or CD8+ T cells sorted from blood, taken in a trial of the OX40 agonist ivuxolimab. For the CDR3, the DNA is TGTGCCAGCAGCTTCGGGACCTATAATCAGCCCCAGCATTTT. Translating gives CASSFGTYNQPQHF.